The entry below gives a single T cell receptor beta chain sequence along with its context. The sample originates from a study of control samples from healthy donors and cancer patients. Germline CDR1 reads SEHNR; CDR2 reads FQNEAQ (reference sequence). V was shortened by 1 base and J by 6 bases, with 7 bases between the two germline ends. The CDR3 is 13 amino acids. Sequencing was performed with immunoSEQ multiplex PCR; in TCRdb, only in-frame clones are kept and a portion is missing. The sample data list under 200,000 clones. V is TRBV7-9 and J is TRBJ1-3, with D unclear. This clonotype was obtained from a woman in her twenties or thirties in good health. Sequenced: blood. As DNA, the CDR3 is TGTGCCAGCAGCTTAGTTTCGGAAAACACCATATATTTT. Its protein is CASSLVSENTIYF.